These 27 T cell receptor beta chains were sequenced from one sample in a study of graft-versus-host responses after intestinal transplantation. Their specific antigens are unknown. TCRdb keeps only in-frame clones here, not all; method: immunoSEQ multiplex PCR. The data show 130,000 to 150,000 clones, nearly 95% seen once. The source was unstimulated CD4+ T cells sorted from spleen or lymph node cells, collected before intestinal transplant. These receptor sequences come from a human donor who received an intestinal transplant.

J is TRBJ2-7 and V is TRBV27; D assignment may be TRBD1 or TRBD2 (5 bases each). Trimming took 2 bases from V and 0 from J, leaving 14 bases between them. Looked up from germline, CDR1 is MNHEY and CDR2 is SMNVEV (reference sequence). The CDR3 contains 16 residues. DNA of the CDR3: TGTGCCAGCAGTTTACGGTACGGGACCAACTCCTACGAGCAGTACTTC. This codes for CASSLRYGTNSYEQYF.

The J gene is TRBJ1-2, the V gene TRBV5-1; no definite D call. The germline V and J ends were trimmed by 0 bases and 7 bases, with 13 bases remaining between them. This CDR3 has 14 amino acids. CDR1 SGHRS and CDR2 YFSETQ come from the germline V gene. Here the CDR3 reads CASSLEWAASGYTF. As DNA, the CDR3 is TGCGCCAGCAGCTTGGAATGGGCAGCAAGTGGCTACACCTTC.

This sequence joins TRBV28 and TRBJ2-7; 8 bases align to TRBD1. V shed 4 bases and J 3 bases; nucleotides not matched to a gene: 11. Germline V gene data show CDR1 as MDHEN and CDR2 as SYDVKM. The CDR3 spans 16 residues. The CDR3 here is CASSYVDRGVSYEQYF. The CDR3 DNA reads as TGTGCCAGCAGTTACGTCGACAGGGGTGTGAGCTACGAGCAGTACTTC.

The chain uses TRBV30 and TRBJ1-5, with 7 bases lining up with TRBD1. The CDR3 extends over 16 amino acids. Trimming cost V 1 base and J 3 bases; bases outside gene matches: 9. Germline assignment: CDR1 GTSNPN and CDR2 SVGIG (reference sequence). The CDR3 DNA sequence: TGTGCCTGGAGTGCTACAGGGGTCCAATCCAATCAGCCCCAGCATTTT. It yields the protein CAWSATGVQSNQPQHF.

The V and J genes are TRBV19 and TRBJ2-7, with 9 bases lining up with TRBD1. CDR1 is LNHDA, CDR2 SQIVND, per germline (reference sequence). The CDR3 sequence is 14 residues long. V shed 8 bases and J 2 bases; nucleotides not matched to a gene: 7. The CDR3 DNA reads as TGTGCCAGTCGCCGGGACAGGGACACCTACGAGCAGTACTTC. Its translation: CASRRDRDTYEQYF.

This chain connects TRBV7-8 to TRBJ2-1; TRBD2 might be the D (6 bases). Germline V gives CDR1 SGHVS, CDR2 FQNEAQ. The length of the CDR3 is 17 residues. Trimming removed 2 bases from V and 0 bases from J, with 14 bases in between. Here the CDR3 reads CASSLTPQRASYNEQFF. As DNA, the CDR3 is TGTGCCAGCAGCTTAACGCCCCAGCGGGCCTCCTACAATGAGCAGTTCTTC. Supplemented by reference TRBV7-8 and TRBJ2-1, the full variable domain reads GAGVSQSPRYKVAKRGQDVALRCDPISGHVSLFWYQQALGQGPEFLTYFQNEAQLDKSGLPSDRFFAERPEGSVSTLKIQRTQQEDSAVYLCASSLTPQRASYNEQFFGPGTRLTVL.

The chain carries TRBV9 and TRBJ1-2; 10 nucleotides line up with TRBD1. This CDR3 spans 15 amino acids. The germline V gene has CDR1 SGDLS and CDR2 YYNGEE. With 3 bases clipped from V and 5 bases from J, the junction kept 7 bases outside the gene matches. CDR3 nucleotides: TGTGCCAGCAGCGCCGGGACAGGGGAGAGATATGGCTACACCTTC. Translation gives CASSAGTGERYGYTF. Based on the CDR3 plus reference TRBV9 and TRBJ1-2, the full variable domain is DSGVTQTPKHLITATGQRVTLRCSPRSGDLSVYWYQQSLDQGLQFLIQYYNGEERAKGNILERFSAQQFPDLHSELNLSSLELGDSALYFCASSAGTGERYGYTFGSGTRLTVV.

The V call is TRBV7-2, the J call TRBJ1-3; no firm D call. Germline CDR1 is SGHTA and CDR2 is FQGNSA. This CDR3 has 16 residues. Trimming pared 3 bases from V and 0 bases from J, leaving 12 bases between. The chain's CDR3 is CASSFSPDDSGNTIYF. CDR3 in DNA: TGTGCCAGCAGCTTTAGTCCAGACGACTCTGGAAACACCATATATTTT.

This clone has just one count. Germline is not matched at one junction end, which may reflect a read error. This sample also contains other DNA sequences that code for the same CDR3. The chain recombines TRBV6-1 with TRBJ2-6, with D perhaps assigned TRBD1 or TRBD2 (5 bases each). Germline V gene sequence: CDR1 MNHNS, CDR2 SASEGT. CDR3 length equals 17 residues. This CDR3 reads CASREALGRAGANVLTF. CDR3 nucleotide sequence: TGTGCCAGCAGGGAAGCGCTGGGGCGGGCTGGGGCCAACGTCCTGACTTTC.

The chain has TRBV7-9 and TRBJ1-2; TRBD1 agrees at 7 bases. The CDR3 consists of 14 residues. V was pared by 1 base and J by 8 bases, with 7 bases of the junction left unmatched. Germline loops: CDR1 SEHNR, CDR2 FQNEAQ (reference sequence). Written as DNA, the CDR3 is TGTGCCAGCAGCTTAGATAGGGGGCGCCGAGGCTACACCTTC. This sequence encodes CASSLDRGRRGYTF.

The chain combines TRBV28 with TRBJ2-2, with D hard to call. CDR3 length equals 15 residues. Deletions cut 7 bases from V and 7 bases from J, with 19 bases between. Germline values: CDR1 MDHEN, CDR2 SYDVKM. CDR3: CASTVLSGRGGELFF. DNA of the CDR3: TGTGCCAGCACAGTTTTGTCTGGACGAGGCGGGGAGCTGTTTTTT.

The V gene is TRBV28, the J gene TRBJ1-6; a weak D match, TRBD1 (5 bases). The V and J ends lost 6 bases and 8 bases respectively, with 14 bases between them. The length of the CDR3 is 14 residues. From germline, CDR1 is MDHEN and CDR2 SYDVKM. The DNA of the CDR3 is TGTGCCAGCAGCCCGGGGCAGGGTTATTCACCCCTCCACTTT. It encodes CASSPGQGYSPLHF.

This clone has only one observation. This sequence joins TRBV10-3 and TRBJ2-7; D not certain. The CDR3 loop spans 15 amino acids. Germline V gene sequence: CDR1 ENHRY, CDR2 SYGVKD. V lost 10 bases and J 5 bases, leaving 24 bases between the germline ends. CDR3 sequence reads: CATQPLAPASDEQYF. The CDR3 coding sequence is TGTGCCACCCAGCCCCTGGCCCCGGCATCGGACGAGCAGTACTTC.

V is TRBV7-6 and J is TRBJ2-2; TRBD1 is a possible D gene (6 bases). Trimming pared 1 base from V and 4 bases from J, leaving 13 bases between. Germline CDR1 and CDR2: SGHVS and FNYEAQ. There are 16 residues in the CDR3. The CDR3 DNA reads as TGTGCCAGCAGCTTAGGCCAGGGGTCCTCCACCGGGGAGCTGTTTTTT. Residues: CASSLGQGSSTGELFF. Using reference TRBV7-6 and TRBJ2-2 for the parts outside the CDR3, the full variable domain is GAGVSQSPRYKVTKRGQDVALRCDPISGHVSLYWYRQALGQGPEFLTYFNYEAQQDKSGLPNDRFSAERPEGSISTLTIQRTEQRDSAMYRCASSLGQGSSTGELFFGEGSRLTVL.

The chain links TRBV5-1 to TRBJ2-3, with TRBD1 matching over 8 bases. Germline V gene data show CDR1 as SGHRS and CDR2 as YFSETQ. With 1 base clipped from V and 8 bases from J, the junction kept 9 bases outside the gene matches. This CDR3 spans 15 amino acids. The CDR3: CASSLTQGEGPTQYF. CDR3 DNA: TGCGCCAGCAGCTTGACACAGGGGGAAGGTCCTACGCAGTATTTT.

The rearrangement uses TRBV7-2 and TRBJ2-3; 8 nucleotides match TRBD2. Germline V gives CDR1 SGHTA, CDR2 FQGNSA. The CDR3 has 15 amino acids. The junction had 10 bases not matched to a gene; V was cut back by 5 bases and J by 6 bases. The CDR3 nucleotides are TGTGCCAGCAGCCGAACGACTAGCGTGGGCGATACGCAGTATTTT. Amino acid sequence: CASSRTTSVGDTQYF.

V gene TRBV5-1 combines with J gene TRBJ2-3, with D possibly matching TRBD2 (6 bases). The ends were cut back, 6 bases at V and 0 bases at J, with 14 bases in the middle. The CDR3 is 15 residues long. Germline V gives CDR1 SGHRS, CDR2 YFSETQ. The CDR3 protein is CASTQTGTSTDTQYF. CDR3 in DNA: TGCGCCAGCACCCAAACCGGGACTAGCACAGATACGCAGTATTTT.

V is TRBV2 and J is TRBJ2-1; 8 nucleotides agree with TRBD1. CDR1 SNHLY and CDR2 FYNNEI come from the germline V gene. The V gene end was trimmed by 2 bases and the J gene end by 5 bases; junction bases not matched to a gene: 5. The CDR3 runs 15 residues. The CDR3 DNA reads as TGTGCCAGCAGTGAATTTGGACAGGGACACAATGAGCAGTTCTTC. The encoded protein is CASSEFGQGHNEQFF. Full variable domain (missing parts from reference TRBV2 and TRBJ2-1): EPEVTQTPSHQVTQMGQEVILRCVPISNHLYFYWYRQILGQKVEFLVSFYNNEISEKSEIFDDQFSVERPDGSNFTLKIRSTKLEDSAMYFCASSEFGQGHNEQFFGPGTRLTVL.

The chain recombines TRBV28 with TRBJ2-7; D call uncertain. The CDR3 has 14 residues. Trimming cost V 3 bases and J 0 bases, with 9 bases left between them. CDR1 and CDR2 (germline): MDHEN, SYDVKM. Here the CDR3 reads CASSFGRSSYEQYF. DNA for the CDR3: TGTGCCAGCAGTTTTGGTCGGTCCTCCTACGAGCAGTACTTC.

The V and J genes are TRBV5-4 and TRBJ1-4, with D possibly TRBD1 on 5 matching bases. Trimming pared 2 bases from V and 11 bases from J, leaving 13 bases between. This CDR3 comprises 13 residues. The germline CDR1 and CDR2 sequences are SGHNT and YYREEE (reference sequence). CDR3 protein: CASSFYSGEKLFF. CDR3 bases: TGTGCCAGCAGCTTTTATTCGGGGGAGAAACTGTTTTTT.

The chain couples TRBV19 to TRBJ1-2; 8 bases line up with TRBD1. The CDR3 has 13 residues. J gave up 8 bases and V 3 bases, and 5 bases lay outside the gene matches. CDR1 is LNHDA and CDR2 is SQIVND in the germline V gene (reference sequence). In DNA, the CDR3 is TGTGCCAGTAGTATCGACAGGGGTGAAGGCTACACCTTC. Protein: CASSIDRGEGYTF.

J is TRBJ1-5 and V is TRBV10-3; 9 nucleotides line up with TRBD1. The CDR3 has 16 amino acids. From germline, CDR1 is ENHRY and CDR2 SYGVKD. V trimming: 6 bases; J trimming: 3 bases; junction bases outside the gene matches: 9. CDR3 protein: CAISEANRGPNQPQHF. The CDR3, as DNA: TGTGCCATCAGCGAAGCTAACAGGGGGCCCAATCAGCCCCAGCATTTT.

The chain employs TRBV15 and TRBJ2-7, with 8 nucleotides matching TRBD1. After removal of 3 bases from V and 1 base from J, the junction contained 14 bases not matched to a gene. Per germline, CDR1 LNHNV and CDR2 YYDKDF (reference sequence). The CDR3 loop spans 18 amino acids. CDR3 in amino acids: CATSRALDRDQLSYEQYF. CDR3 DNA sequence: TGTGCCACCAGCAGGGCTTTGGACAGGGACCAATTATCCTACGAGCAGTACTTC.

This sequence joins TRBV6-1 and TRBJ2-3; no clear D gene. This CDR3 region has 11 residues. Germline loops: CDR1 MNHNS, CDR2 SASEGT. Trimming took 6 bases from V and 6 from J, leaving 7 bases between them. The CDR3 spells CASSLLDTQYF. The CDR3 DNA sequence: TGTGCCAGCAGCCTCCTGGATACGCAGTATTTT.

This chain uses TRBV10-3 with TRBJ2-7; TRBD1 is a possible D gene (6 bases). The V and J ends lost 3 bases and 0 bases respectively, with 12 bases between them. Germline assignment: CDR1 ENHRY and CDR2 SYGVKD. The CDR3 consists of 15 residues. CDR3 bases: TGTGCCATCAGTGACAGTGACAGGTACTCCTACGAGCAGTACTTC. Translated: CAISDSDRYSYEQYF.

The genes are TRBV15 and TRBJ2-7; 9 bases line up with TRBD2. J was trimmed by 2 bases and V by 8 bases; bases with no gene match: 22. CDR3 size: 19 residues. CDR1 LNHNV and CDR2 YYDKDF come from the germline V gene (reference sequence). CDR3 in DNA: TGTGCCACCGGCTCGCGAGGTGGTAGCGGGAGAACGAATCCCTACGAGCAGTACTTC. This translates into CATGSRGGSGRTNPYEQYF.

CDR3 nucleotide sequence: TGTGCCAGCAGTGAAACCACAGATACGCAGTATTTT. Translation gives CASSETTDTQYF. This chain joins TRBV6-1 and TRBJ2-3, with D unresolved. The CDR3 contains 12 residues. Germline CDR1 reads MNHNS; CDR2 reads SASEGT. The ends were cut back, 2 bases at V and 2 bases at J, with 2 bases in the middle.